This T cell receptor beta chain emerged from a study of CD8 T cells in Susac syndrome. Reverse transcription of roughly 0.5 to 1 ug RNA was carried out with random hexamers. Multiplex PCR with immunoSEQ amplified the TCR beta CDR3 across 54 Vbeta and 13 Jbeta. TCRdb called the immunoSEQ multiplex PCR reads again in MiXCR, with one record for every CDR3 protein. The table has 250,000 to 300,000 distinct CDR3 sequences, 70% to 90% seen once. This CDR3 contains 13 residues. The V gene lost 3 bases and the J gene lost 3 bases, with 10 bases spanning the gap. Germline CDR1 is SGDLS and CDR2 is YYNGEE. The chain is built from TRBV9 and TRBJ2-7, with D unclear. Sequenced material: CD8+ T cells from PBMCs. The clonotype was recovered from a human donor with multiple sclerosis. CDR3 amino acids: CASSGDGIYEQYF. CDR3 nucleotide sequence: TGTGCCAGCAGCGGTGACGGTATCTACGAGCAGTACTTC.